Sequencing of this T cell receptor beta chain was carried out in a study of cytomegalovirus exposure and HLA in healthy donors. Study results and limitations: In a later analysis, an Asian-associated ancestry cluster reportedly showed fewer N-insertions than the roughly 710-donor mean. As a later analysis showed, several of the most significant clusters appeared to be linked to common viral pathogens. Presence/absence analyses assumed roughly uniform sequencing depth across donors. Rare TCR sequences dominated, though some public TCRs recurred in many donors.

This CDR3 has 15 residues. V was trimmed by 9 bases and J by 0 bases, leaving 15 bases between them. CDR1 is MNHEY, CDR2 SVGAGI, per germline. As regards this clone: Its antigen remains unknown.

13 Jbeta primers and 60 Vbeta primers were used for the PCR. Assay used: immunoSEQ multiplex PCR; TCRdb lists only in-frame clones, some missing. Among 55,000 to 70,000 clones, around 78% were seen once, and the ten largest hold roughly 7.8%. The chain joins TRBV6-5 to TRBJ1-5; D call uncertain. Sequencing was carried out using PBMCs. The sequence was collected from a young man in good health and CMV-seropositive. This CDR3 reads CASPADSYSNQPQHF. Here the CDR3 DNA reads TGTGCCAGTCCTGCTGACTCCTATAGCAATCAGCCCCAGCATTTT.